The rows below give T cell receptor beta chains drawn from one sample of a study of CD8 T cells in ankylosing spondylitis. One entry per CDR3 protein, called by TCRdb with MiXCR from the 5' RACE reads. The sample carries over 400,000 distinct CDR3 sequences, 25% to 30% recorded once. The source material was blood, either unsorted or a sorted T cell fraction (not recorded which). The origin of the receptors is a male donor with ankylosing spondylitis. Both conserved end residues are part of each CDR3. The order of the fields is J gene, V gene, CDR3 length, D gene, clone size, CDR3 protein, CDR3 DNA. D genes are given only for firm matches. A clone size is listed for some rows: how often the clone was seen (once, few, many), or a class if it is expanded.

TRBJ2-3 TRBV7-9 14 TRBD2 many CASSYSGSTDTQYF TGTGCCAGCAGCTATAGCGGGAGCACAGATACGCAGTATTTT
TRBJ2-7 TRBV7-2 13 . . CAEGPGASYEQYF TGTGCCGAGGGGCCAGGGGCCTCCTACGAGCAGTACTTC
TRBJ1-6 TRBV7-8 14 . . CASSLEGGNSPLHF TGTGCCAGCAGCTTAGAAGGGGGTAATTCACCCCTCCACTTT
TRBJ2-3 TRBV10-3 13 . . CAISSPSTDTQYF TGTGCCATCAGCTCACCAAGCACAGATACGCAGTATTTT
TRBJ1-2 TRBV20-1 17 TRBD1 . CSASSQRQGGRNYGYTF TGCAGTGCTAGCTCTCAGCGCCAGGGGGGAAGGAACTATGGCTACACCTTC
TRBJ2-1 TRBV5-1 14 . few CASSFTGSYNEQFF TGCGCCAGCAGCTTCACAGGGTCCTACAATGAGCAGTTCTTC
TRBJ2-7 TRBV20-1 16 . . CSARDNWGDNTREQYF TGCAGTGCTAGAGATAATTGGGGGGACAACACCCGCGAGCAGTACTTC
TRBJ2-1 TRBV29-1 14 TRBD2 once CSATTSGKAAEQFF TGCAGCGCAACCACTAGCGGGAAGGCAGCTGAGCAGTTCTTC
TRBJ1-5 TRBV6-1 16 . . CASSEEGGRMRQPQHF TGTGCCAGCAGTGAAGAAGGGGGACGGATGCGGCAGCCCCAGCATTTT
TRBJ1-2 TRBV12-5 12 . few CASGNELYGYTF TGTGCTAGTGGAAACGAGTTATATGGCTACACCTTC
TRBJ2-7 TRBV18 14 TRBD2 few CASSPSGGTYEQYF TGTGCCAGCTCACCATCGGGAGGAACCTACGAGCAGTACTTC
TRBJ1-1 TRBV7-8 14 . few CASSPTPANTEAFF TGTGCCAGCAGCCCTACCCCGGCGAACACTGAAGCTTTCTTT
TRBJ1-2 TRBV12-3/TRBV12-4 13 . . CASTRTYRAGYTF TGTGCCAGCACCAGAACCTACAGGGCTGGCTACACCTTC
TRBJ2-1 TRBV20-1 15 TRBD2 . CSASPWSGDYNEQFF TGCAGTGCTAGCCCCTGGAGCGGGGATTACAATGAGCAGTTCTTC
TRBJ1-5 TRBV6-5 15 . . CASTYGGWSNQPQHF TGTGCCAGCACTTACGGAGGTTGGAGCAATCAGCCCCAGCATTTT
TRBJ2-3 TRBV19 16 . . CASTRSYRAGTDTQYF TGTGCCAGTACCCGCTCCTACCGGGCGGGAACAGATACGCAGTATTTT
TRBJ1-2 TRBV2 14 TRBD1 few CASSVQGADYGYTF TGTGCCAGCAGCGTACAGGGGGCGGACTATGGCTACACCTTC
TRBJ2-6 TRBV5-4 18 . few CASSLFRGADSGANVLTF TGTGCCAGCAGCTTGTTCAGGGGCGCCGACTCTGGGGCCAACGTCCTGACTTTC
TRBJ1-2 TRBV7-9 15 . . CASSLGGDNNYGYTF TGTGCCAGCAGCTTAGGCGGAGACAATAACTATGGCTACACCTTC
TRBJ2-5 TRBV20-1 14 . . CSARDVQAQETQYF TGCAGTGCTAGAGATGTCCAAGCCCAAGAGACCCAGTACTTC
TRBJ2-3 TRBV2 15 TRBD1 . CASNRQGRGTDTQYF TGTGCCAGCAATCGACAGGGGAGAGGCACAGATACGCAGTATTTT
TRBJ2-1 TRBV10-3 14 TRBD2 few CAISEQREYNEQFF TGTGCCATCAGTGAACAGCGGGAGTACAATGAGCAGTTCTTC
TRBJ2-5 TRBV9 13 . few CASSVSLGETQYF TGTGCCAGCAGCGTAAGCCTAGGAGAGACCCAGTACTTC
TRBJ1-2 TRBV5-1 15 . few CASSLDPTGPDGYTF TGCGCCAGCAGCTTGGATCCCACGGGACCGGATGGCTACACCTTC
TRBJ2-1 TRBV20-1 15 . once CSARVGSVSYNEQFF TGCAGTGCTAGAGTGGGGAGTGTCTCCTACAATGAGCAGTTCTTC
TRBJ1-4 TRBV20-1 13 . . CSAHGSGRRKLFF TGCAGTGCACACGGTTCGGGACGAAGGAAACTGTTTTTT
TRBJ2-7 TRBV7-2 12 TRBD2 few CASSREGYEQYF TGTGCCAGCAGTCGGGAGGGTTACGAGCAGTACTTC
TRBJ1-2 TRBV20-1 14 . few CSASIQGQGYGYTF TGCAGTGCTAGTATACAGGGTCAAGGCTATGGCTACACCTTC
TRBJ2-1 TRBV3-1 15 . many CASSFDSDSYNEQFF TGTGCCAGCAGTTTCGACTCCGACTCCTACAATGAGCAGTTCTTC
TRBJ2-3 TRBV20-1 11 . . CSASWKDTQYF TGCAGTGCTAGTTGGAAAGATACGCAGTATTTT
TRBJ2-1 TRBV20-1 13 . few CSANSGTYNEQFF TGCAGTGCTAATAGCGGTACTTACAATGAGCAGTTCTTC
TRBJ2-5 TRBV5-1 17 TRBD1 few CASSLWTGALLGETQYF TGCGCCAGCAGCCTATGGACAGGGGCACTCTTGGGAGAGACCCAGTACTTC
TRBJ2-6 TRBV7-9 14 . . CASSLSDGANVLTF TGTGCCAGCAGCTTATCGGATGGGGCCAACGTCCTGACTTTC
TRBJ2-5 TRBV4-2 15 . few CASSQANNYQETQYF TGTGCCAGCAGCCAAGCTAATAACTACCAAGAGACCCAGTACTTC
TRBJ2-2 TRBV3-1 19 TRBD2 . CASSPLNPSSGGNTGELFF TGTGCCAGCAGCCCCCTTAATCCCTCTAGCGGGGGAAACACCGGGGAGCTGTTTTTT
TRBJ2-5 TRBV10-1 15 . few CASSAQIGTQETQYF TGCGCCAGCAGTGCCCAAATCGGGACCCAAGAGACCCAGTACTTC
TRBJ2-7 TRBV19 14 . . CASSIASRSYEQYF TGTGCCAGTAGTATAGCTTCTCGAAGTTACGAGCAGTACTTC